This T cell receptor (beta chain) was obtained from a study of T cell repertoires in cytomegalovirus infection. About the research overall: Selected CMV epitopes included recently identified HLA-C-restricted ones as well as well-studied HLA-B-restricted ones. Indications came from public TCR beta signatures; they pointed to CMV infection and to a matching HLA type.

As for this clonotype: What it recognizes is unknown.

V lost 7 bases and J lost 3; bases outside the gene matches: 8. CDR3 size: 16 residues. Germline-derived CDR1 and CDR2 are SGHRS and YFSETQ. General study points: Cumulative public TCR beta family frequency identified carriers of CMV plus the relevant HLA. Dominating the ex vivo response were TCR beta clonotypes that were CMV-specific and HLA-C-restricted.

From the reads, TCRdb called clonotypes with MiXCR, one entry per CDR3 protein. The data show about 85,000 distinct CDR3 sequences, with approximately 43% seen just once and 85% to 95% held by the top ten. The receptor comes from a human donor in good health (CMV status not recorded). Some clones in this sample may be carry-over from other donors' samples. The chain carries TRBV5-1 and TRBJ2-3; TRBD2 matches at 13 bases. The sample in question was CD8+ T cells from cultured PBMCs, obtained from culture after CMV antigen stimulation. CDR3 loop: CASGTSGAARTDTQYF. The CDR3 DNA is TGCGCCAGCGGGACTAGCGGGGCCGCGAGGACAGATACGCAGTATTTT.